A selection of T cell receptor beta chains follows, all from one sample in a study of cytomegalovirus exposure and HLA in healthy donors. Measured with immunoSEQ multiplex PCR; TCRdb has only the in-frame clones, and not every one. Of approximately 100,000 clones in the sample, around three quarters are singletons; the top ten hold approximately 3.7%. The sample consisted of PBMCs. All receptors derive from a female donor in good health and CMV-seropositive. CDR3s include the opening cysteine and the closing phenylalanine or tryptophan.

CDR3aa	j_gene	len	v_gene
CSARSGMGYTF	TRBJ1-2	11	TRBV20-1
CASSYSGTSGGRGDTQYF	TRBJ2-3	18	TRBV7-2
CASSTETGHTEAFF	TRBJ1-1	14	TRBV5-4
CASSLAPGLNEKLFF	TRBJ1-4	15	TRBV7-2
CASTYQVGTEAFF	TRBJ1-1	13	TRBV6-6
CASSSFRATTGELFF	TRBJ2-2	15	TRBV5-1
CASSQDNRATPTTF	TRBJ1-2	14	TRBV4-3
CASAPAGTGVYEQYF	TRBJ2-7	15	TRBV6-5
CASSLTSGETGELFF	TRBJ2-2	15	TRBV7-8
CSSSPGTLNTGELFF	TRBJ2-2	15	TRBV7-9
CASKARTGGTNTEAFF	TRBJ1-1	16	TRBV2
CASSLGQHYGYTF	TRBJ1-2	13	TRBV27
CASSSPPGLAAYNEQFF	TRBJ2-1	17	TRBV5-1
CAWSPVGGSGELFF	TRBJ2-2	14	TRBV30
CASRRTGGTGWYEQYF	TRBJ2-7	16	TRBV27
CASSPPAGVYEQYF	TRBJ2-7	14	TRBV13
CASSSGTGRNTIYF	TRBJ1-3	14	TRBV5-6
CASSQGSGGSYEQYF	TRBJ2-7	15	TRBV4-3
CASTSPGGAGNTEAFF	TRBJ1-1	16	TRBV18
CASSSRPTRQDTQYF	TRBJ2-3	15	TRBV7-2
CASGLSTGQGPTEAFF	TRBJ1-1	16	TRBV12-5
CRGATDTQYF	TRBJ2-3	10	TRBV6-5
CASSRTSSPDTQYF	TRBJ2-3	14	TRBV2
CASSERGSSYEQYF	TRBJ2-7	14	TRBV6-1